The 7 T cell receptor beta chains below all came from one sample that was sequenced in a study of T cell clonotyping in hematopoietic cell transplantation. Assay used: immunoSEQ multiplex PCR; TCRdb lists only in-frame clones, some missing. The repertoire includes tens of thousands of clones, around 93% of them detected once, and approximately 2.2% sits in the top ten. As for time point: recipient sample about 28 days before transplant, after cytoreduction. The sample in question was peripheral blood mononuclear cells, obtained before stem cell transplant. The receptors here all came from a middle-aged man with acute myeloid leukemia. Some clones in this sample may be carry-over from other donors' samples.

Here the CDR3 reads CASNRDPGDTEAFF. The CDR3 nucleotides are TGTGCCAGCAACAGAGACCCGGGGGACACTGAAGCTTTCTTT. The V gene is TRBV9, the J gene TRBJ1-1, with a weak D call TRBD1 (5 bases). This CDR3 region has 14 residues. In germline, CDR1 is SGDLS, CDR2 YYNGEE. V was shortened by 6 bases and J by 3 bases, with 15 bases between the two germline ends.

The chain carries TRBV27 and TRBJ2-7; 7 bases match TRBD1. This CDR3 contains 14 residues. The trim removed 6 bases at V and 1 base at J, leaving 6 bases unmatched. Germline V gene sequence: CDR1 MNHEY, CDR2 SMNVEV (reference sequence). CDR3 loop: CASSVRTGSYEQYF. CDR3 nucleotide sequence: TGTGCCAGCAGCGTCAGGACAGGTTCCTACGAGCAGTACTTC.

The chain carries TRBV7-6 and TRBJ1-3; D is ambiguous. Looked up from germline, CDR1 is SGHVS and CDR2 is FNYEAQ. This CDR3 is built from 14 residues. V was clipped by 2 bases and J by 3 bases, with 8 bases between them. CDR3 sequence (DNA): TGTGCCAGCAGCTTAAACAGCCTTGGAAACACCATATATTTT. Protein sequence: CASSLNSLGNTIYF.

This chain connects TRBV9 to TRBJ1-2, with a tentative D call TRBD1 (5 bases). CDR3 length: 15 residues. Looked up from germline, CDR1 is SGDLS and CDR2 is YYNGEE. V was cut by 0 bases and J by 0 bases, with 9 bases left in between. CDR3 DNA sequence: TGTGCCAGCAGCGTAGGGGGCGCTACTAACTATGGCTACACCTTC. It codes for CASSVGGATNYGYTF.

V and J are TRBV9 and TRBJ2-3; D perhaps matches TRBD1 (5 bases). The length of the CDR3 is 14 residues. V gave up 6 bases and J gave up 4 bases, with 15 bases separating them. In germline, CDR1 is SGDLS, CDR2 YYNGEE. CDR3 sequence reads: CASTKRQGADTQYF. CDR3 bases: TGTGCCAGCACTAAAAGGCAGGGCGCAGATACGCAGTATTTT.

J is TRBJ2-1 and V is TRBV5-1, with D possibly called TRBD1 or TRBD2 (5 bases each). V lost 4 bases, J lost 2 bases, and 13 bases lay in between. Per the germline V gene, CDR1 is SGHRS and CDR2 is YFSETQ. The CDR3 covers 15 residues. The CDR3 region is CASSGDPSPYNEQFF. The CDR3, as DNA: TGCGCCAGCAGCGGGGACCCTAGCCCCTACAATGAGCAGTTCTTC.

This rearrangement joins TRBV28 to TRBJ2-5, with D perhaps matching TRBD1 or TRBD2 (5 bases each). Germline V gives CDR1 MDHEN, CDR2 SYDVKM. The V and J ends lost 2 bases and 1 base respectively, with 11 bases between them. The CDR3 sequence is 15 residues long. The CDR3 loop is CASSLEGRGQETQYF. The CDR3 DNA is TGTGCCAGCAGTTTAGAGGGACGGGGCCAAGAGACCCAGTACTTC.